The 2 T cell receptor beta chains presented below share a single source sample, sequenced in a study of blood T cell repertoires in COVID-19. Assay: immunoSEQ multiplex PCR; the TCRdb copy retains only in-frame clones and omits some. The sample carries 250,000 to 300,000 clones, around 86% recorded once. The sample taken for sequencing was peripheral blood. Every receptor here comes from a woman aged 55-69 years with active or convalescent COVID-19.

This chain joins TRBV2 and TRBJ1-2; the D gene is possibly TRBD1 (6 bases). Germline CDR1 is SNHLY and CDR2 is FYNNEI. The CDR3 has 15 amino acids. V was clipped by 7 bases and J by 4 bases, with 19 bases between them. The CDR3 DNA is TGTGCCAGCAACCCGGACAGATCTAATCTCTATGGCTACACCTTC. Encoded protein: CASNPDRSNLYGYTF.

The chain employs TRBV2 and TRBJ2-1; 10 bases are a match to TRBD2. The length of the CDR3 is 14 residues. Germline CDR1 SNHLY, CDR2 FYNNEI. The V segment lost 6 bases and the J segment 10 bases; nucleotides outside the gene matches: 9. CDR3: CASRDPAGGREQFF. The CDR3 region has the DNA TGTGCCAGCAGGGACCCAGCGGGGGGGCGGGAGCAGTTCTTC.